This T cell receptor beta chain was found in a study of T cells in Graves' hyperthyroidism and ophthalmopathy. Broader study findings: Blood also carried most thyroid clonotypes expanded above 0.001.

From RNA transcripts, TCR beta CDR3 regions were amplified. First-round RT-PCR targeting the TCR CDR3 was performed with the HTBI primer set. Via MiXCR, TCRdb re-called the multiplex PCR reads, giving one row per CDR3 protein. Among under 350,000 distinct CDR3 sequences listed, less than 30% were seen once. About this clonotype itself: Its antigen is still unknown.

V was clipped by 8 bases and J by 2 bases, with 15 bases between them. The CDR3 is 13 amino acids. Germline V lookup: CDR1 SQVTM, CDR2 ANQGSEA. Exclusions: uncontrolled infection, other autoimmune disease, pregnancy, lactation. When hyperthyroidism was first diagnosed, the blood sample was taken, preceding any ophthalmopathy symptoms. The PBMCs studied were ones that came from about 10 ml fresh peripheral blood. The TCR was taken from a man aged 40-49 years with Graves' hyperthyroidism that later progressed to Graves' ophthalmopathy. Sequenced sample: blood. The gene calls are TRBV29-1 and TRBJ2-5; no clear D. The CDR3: CSWGGFRQETQYF. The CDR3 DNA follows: TGCAGCTGGGGTGGTTTTCGTCAAGAGACCCAGTACTTC.